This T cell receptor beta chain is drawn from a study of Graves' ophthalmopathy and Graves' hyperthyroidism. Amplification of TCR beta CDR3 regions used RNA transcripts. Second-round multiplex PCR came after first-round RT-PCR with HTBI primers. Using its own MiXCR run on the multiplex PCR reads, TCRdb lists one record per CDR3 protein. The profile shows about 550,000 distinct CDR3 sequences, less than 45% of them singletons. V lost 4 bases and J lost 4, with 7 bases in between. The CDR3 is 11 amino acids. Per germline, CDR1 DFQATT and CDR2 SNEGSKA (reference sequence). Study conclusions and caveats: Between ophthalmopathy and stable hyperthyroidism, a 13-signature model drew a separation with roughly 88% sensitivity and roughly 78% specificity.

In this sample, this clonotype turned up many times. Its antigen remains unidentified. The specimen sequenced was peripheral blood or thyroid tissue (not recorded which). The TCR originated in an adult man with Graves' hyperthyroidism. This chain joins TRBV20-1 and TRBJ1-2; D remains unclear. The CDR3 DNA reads TGCAGTGCTACCGTGGGCTATGGCTACACCTTC. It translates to CSATVGYGYTF.